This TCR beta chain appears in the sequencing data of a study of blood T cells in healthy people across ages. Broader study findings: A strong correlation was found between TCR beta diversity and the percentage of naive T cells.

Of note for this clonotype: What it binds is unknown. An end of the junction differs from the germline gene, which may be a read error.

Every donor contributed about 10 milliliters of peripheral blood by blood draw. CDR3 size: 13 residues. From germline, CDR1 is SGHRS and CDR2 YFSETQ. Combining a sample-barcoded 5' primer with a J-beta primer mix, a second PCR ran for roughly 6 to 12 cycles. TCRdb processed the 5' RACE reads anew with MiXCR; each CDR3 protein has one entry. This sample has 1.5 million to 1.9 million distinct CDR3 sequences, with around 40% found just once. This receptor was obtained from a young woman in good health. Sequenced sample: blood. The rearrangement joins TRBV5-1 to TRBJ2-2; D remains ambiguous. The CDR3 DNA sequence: TGCGCCGGCAGCCACGAAAACACCGGGGAGCTGTTTTTT. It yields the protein CAGSHENTGELFF.